The rows below give T cell receptor beta chains drawn from one sample of a study of shared clonotypes between healthy human individuals. The table came from immunoSEQ multiplex PCR; TCRdb's copy has only in-frame clones and leaves some out. The sample holds about 1.9 million clones, approximately 92% seen once. Sequenced sample: naive CD8+ T cells from PBMCs. These receptor sequences come from a man between 18 and 29 years old in good health. Some clones in this sample may be carry-over from other donors' samples. The CDR3 runs from the conserved cysteine through the conserved F or W. The order of the fields is D gene, J gene, clone size, V gene, CDR3 protein, CDR3 DNA. D genes are given only for firm matches. Not every row has a clone size; where given, it reads once, few, many or a size class.

NA TRBJ2-7 few TRBV7-2 CASSLVFYEQYF TGTGCCAGCAGCTTAGTTTTCTACGAGCAGTACTTC
NA TRBJ2-1 NA TRBV7-9 CATEAPDQAYNEQFF TGTGCCACCGAAGCCCCTGATCAGGCCTACAATGAGCAGTTCTTC
NA TRBJ2-1 NA TRBV7-6 CASSLGTPGNEQFF TGTGCCAGCAGCTTGGGGACCCCCGGCAATGAGCAGTTCTTC
NA TRBJ2-7 NA TRBV7-9 CASSLMHEQYF TGTGCCAGCAGCTTAATGCACGAGCAGTACTTC
TRBD2 TRBJ2-7 NA TRBV13 CASSDSGIPNEQYF TGTGCCAGCAGCGATAGCGGGATCCCAAACGAGCAGTACTTC
TRBD2 TRBJ2-2 NA TRBV7-6 CASSDIRGLAGGPRTGELFF TGTGCCAGCAGCGACATCCGGGGACTAGCGGGAGGGCCTCGCACCGGGGAGCTGTTTTTT
NA TRBJ2-2 NA TRBV7-9 CASSRTDNPLSGELFF TGTGCCAGCAGCCGGACCGATAACCCGTTGTCCGGGGAGCTGTTTTTT
TRBD1 TRBJ2-4 NA TRBV4-3 CASSQGIGTGATKNIQYF TGCGCCAGCAGCCAGGGAATAGGGACAGGGGCAACCAAAAACATTCAGTACTTC
NA TRBJ2-2 NA TRBV28 CASSLAGGTGELFF TGTGCCAGCAGTTTGGCCGGGGGCACCGGGGAGCTGTTTTTT
TRBD2 TRBJ2-3 NA TRBV13 CATLAGNFIQDTQYF TGTGCCACATTAGCGGGGAACTTCATTCAAGATACGCAGTATTTT
TRBD1 TRBJ1-2 NA TRBV14 CASSQRGRGPGYTF TGTGCCAGCAGCCAACGGGGCAGGGGGCCTGGCTACACCTTC
NA TRBJ1-1 NA TRBV27 CASSPPWRGTEAFF TGTGCCAGCAGTCCCCCCTGGCGGGGCACTGAAGCTTTCTTT
NA TRBJ2-1 NA TRBV5-1 CASSRLFETGQSYNEQFF TGCGCCAGCAGCCGCCTATTCGAAACGGGACAATCCTACAATGAGCAGTTCTTC
NA TRBJ2-2 NA TRBV7-8 CASSLTVPRGTGELFF TGTGCCAGCAGCTTAACGGTTCCCCGGGGCACCGGGGAGCTGTTTTTT
NA TRBJ1-4 once TRBV9 CASSLMWGGNEKLFF TGTGCCAGCAGCCTTATGTGGGGAGGGAATGAAAAACTGTTTTTT
TRBD1 TRBJ2-5 NA TRBV13 CASSSRQGETQYF TGTGCCAGCAGCTCCCGACAGGGAGAGACCCAGTACTTC
TRBD2 TRBJ2-3 once TRBV9 CASSSQPFLAAADTQYF TGTGCCAGCAGCTCCCAGCCCTTTCTAGCGGCGGCCGATACGCAGTATTTT
TRBD2 TRBJ2-3 NA TRBV7-6 CASSLVAGGPMDTQYF TGTGCCAGCAGCTTGGTAGCGGGAGGGCCGATGGATACGCAGTATTTT
NA TRBJ2-5 NA TRBV28 CASRVPRVRETQYF TGTGCCAGCAGAGTGCCCCGGGTCCGAGAGACCCAGTACTTC
TRBD1 TRBJ2-7 once TRBV18 CASSPGDSPSYEQYF TGTGCCAGCTCACCAGGGGACAGCCCCTCCTACGAGCAGTACTTC
NA TRBJ1-4 once TRBV5-6 CASSFRRPATNEKLFF TGTGCCAGCAGCTTCCGAAGACCTGCAACTAATGAAAAACTGTTTTTT
TRBD2 TRBJ2-1 NA TRBV2 CASSEWAGGVYNEQFF TGTGCCAGCAGTGAATGGGCGGGAGGTGTCTACAATGAGCAGTTCTTC
NA TRBJ2-7 NA TRBV9 CASSVGISYEQYF TGTGCCAGCAGCGTAGGGATCTCCTACGAGCAGTACTTC
TRBD1 TRBJ1-1 NA TRBV13 CASSLGLRQGGEAFF TGTGCCAGCAGCTTAGGCCTTCGACAGGGAGGCGAAGCTTTCTTT
TRBD1 TRBJ2-7 NA TRBV5-1 CASSLGQGARGYEQYF TGCGCCAGCAGCTTGGGGCAGGGGGCGAGGGGCTACGAGCAGTACTTC
NA TRBJ2-7 NA TRBV10-2 CASRSYEQYF TGCGCCAGCAGGTCCTACGAGCAGTACTTC
TRBD2 TRBJ2-3 NA TRBV4-3 CASSQGLAGGDTQYF TGCGCCAGCAGCCAAGGTCTAGCGGGAGGAGATACGCAGTATTTT
NA TRBJ1-5 NA TRBV28 CASTSNQPQHF TGTGCCAGCACCTCCAATCAGCCCCAGCATTTT
TRBD1 TRBJ2-7 NA TRBV4-2 CASSQNRDRYEQYF TGTGCCAGCAGCCAAAACCGGGACAGGTACGAGCAGTACTTC
TRBD2 TRBJ2-1 NA TRBV2 CASRPGTSGRDYNEQFF TGTGCCAGCAGACCCGGGACTAGCGGGAGGGACTACAATGAGCAGTTCTTC
TRBD2 TRBJ2-3 NA TRBV9 CASSVSGTGTDTQYF TGTGCCAGCAGCGTAAGCGGGACGGGCACAGATACGCAGTATTTT
TRBD1 TRBJ2-7 NA TRBV9 CASSARQGGNEQYF TGTGCCAGCAGCGCCAGACAGGGGGGCAACGAGCAGTACTTC
NA TRBJ1-2 NA TRBV29-1 CSVPGEGGGNYGYTF TGCAGCGTCCCCGGGGAGGGGGGCGGTAACTATGGCTACACCTTC
TRBD2 TRBJ2-3 NA TRBV7-8 CASSPSGRTDTQYF TGTGCCAGCAGTCCTAGCGGGAGGACAGATACGCAGTATTTT
NA TRBJ2-7 NA TRBV15 CATSRDVQGTYSEQYF TGTGCCACCAGCAGAGATGTTCAGGGGACCTATTCCGAGCAGTACTTC
NA TRBJ1-5 NA TRBV7-9 CASSGTAVEDQPQHF TGTGCCAGCAGCGGAACAGCCGTTGAAGATCAGCCCCAGCATTTT
TRBD1 TRBJ2-7 NA TRBV9 CASSIGQGESYEQYF TGTGCCAGCAGCATTGGACAGGGGGAATCCTACGAGCAGTACTTC
TRBD2 TRBJ2-1 NA TRBV5-4 CASSFGLAGGVRGIGEQFF TGTGCCAGCAGCTTTGGACTAGCGGGAGGCGTGCGGGGGATCGGTGAGCAGTTCTTC
TRBD1 TRBJ2-3 NA TRBV5-8 CASSLGQTSTDTQYF TGTGCCAGCAGCCTGGGACAGACTAGCACAGATACGCAGTATTTT
NA TRBJ1-2 NA TRBV29-1 CSVDNQGNYGYTF TGCAGCGTTGATAATCAGGGTAACTATGGCTACACCTTC
TRBD2 TRBJ2-3 once TRBV27 CASSFLGTSGGDTQYF TGTGCCAGCAGTTTCCTAGGGACTAGCGGGGGAGATACGCAGTATTTT
NA TRBJ2-7 NA TRBV7-9 CASGSGEREQYF TGTGCCAGCGGTTCCGGGGAGCGCGAGCAGTACTTC
NA TRBJ2-7 once TRBV13 CASSPDSGRSYEQYF TGTGCCAGCAGCCCCGATAGCGGAAGATCCTACGAGCAGTACTTC
NA TRBJ2-7 NA TRBV2 CASKGGERYEQYF TGTGCCAGCAAAGGGGGGGAGAGGTACGAGCAGTACTTC
NA TRBJ1-1 few TRBV27 CASRRPNTEAFF TGTGCCAGCCGACGACCGAACACTGAAGCTTTCTTT
TRBD2 TRBJ2-1 NA TRBV9 CASSVETSGHNEQFF TGTGCCAGCAGCGTAGAGACTAGCGGTCACAATGAGCAGTTCTTC
NA TRBJ1-4 NA TRBV7-8 CASSLDLGQSNEKLFF TGTGCCAGCAGCTTAGATCTCGGCCAGAGTAATGAAAAACTGTTTTTT
NA TRBJ2-1 NA TRBV5-4 CASWVEVGVHNEQFF TGTGCCAGCTGGGTTGAAGTTGGCGTACACAATGAGCAGTTCTTC
NA TRBJ1-1 few TRBV29-1 CSDRTANTEAFF TGCAGCGACCGGACAGCGAACACTGAAGCTTTCTTT
NA TRBJ1-5 NA TRBV7-9 CASSLGRGNQPQHF TGTGCCAGCAGCTTAGGAAGGGGCAATCAGCCCCAGCATTTT
TRBD2 TRBJ2-7 NA TRBV6-5 CASRQWTSGAYEQYF TGTGCCAGCAGACAATGGACTAGCGGGGCCTACGAGCAGTACTTC
NA TRBJ1-1 NA TRBV27 CASSLMGHTEAFF TGTGCCAGCAGTTTAATGGGGCACACTGAAGCTTTCTTT
NA TRBJ2-7 NA TRBV29-1 CSVEDRSGRSSYEQYF TGCAGCGTTGAAGATCGGAGCGGCCGCAGCTCCTACGAGCAGTACTTC
TRBD2 TRBJ2-7 NA TRBV7-9 CASSLNSGRVYEQYF TGTGCCAGCAGCTTGAATAGCGGGAGGGTTTACGAGCAGTACTTC
NA TRBJ2-5 NA TRBV30 CAWSLGRQLETQYF TGTGCCTGGAGTCTAGGAAGGCAGTTGGAGACCCAGTACTTC
TRBD1 TRBJ1-2 NA TRBV2 CASSSPGQGDYGYTF TGTGCCAGCAGCTCACCGGGACAGGGGGACTATGGCTACACCTTC
NA TRBJ1-4 NA TRBV11-2 CASSPAWTASEKLFF TGTGCCAGCAGCCCCGCCTGGACAGCCTCCGAAAAACTGTTTTTT
TRBD1 TRBJ2-5 NA TRBV7-9 CASSLQGAHRETQYF TGTGCCAGCAGCCTTCAGGGGGCGCATCGGGAGACCCAGTACTTC
TRBD1 TRBJ2-7 NA TRBV4-1 CASSLIDRGHDEQYF TGCGCCAGCAGCCTCATCGACAGGGGGCACGACGAGCAGTACTTC